A selection of T cell receptor beta chains follows, all from one sample in a study of CD8+ T cells in alopecia areata. Measured with immunoSEQ multiplex PCR; TCRdb has only the in-frame clones, and not every one. The sample consists of roughly 110,000 clones, roughly 84% of them appearing once. The input for sequencing was CD8+ T cells sorted from blood, taken at week 24, from a patient treated with tofacitinib. All receptors derive from a human donor with alopecia areata. CDR3s include the opening cysteine and the closing phenylalanine or tryptophan. The D gene is left open where the match is weak. Rows give clone size only sometimes, using once, few, many, or a class for an expanded clone.

clone_size j_call v_call d_call cdr3_nt cdr3_aa
NA TRBJ2-7 TRBV2 NA TGTGCCAGCAGTGAAGTGCTCGAGCAGTACTTC CASSEVLEQYF
NA TRBJ2-1 TRBV29-1 TRBD2 TGCAGCGTCGATGGACTAGCGGGGGGGCGGTACAATGAGCAGTTCTTC CSVDGLAGGRYNEQFF
NA TRBJ2-6 TRBV7-9 NA TGTGCCAGCAGCTTAGGGCAGGGTTTGGTGCCTGGGGCCAACGTCCTGACTTTC CASSLGQGLVPGANVLTF
NA TRBJ2-7 TRBV5-1 NA TGCGCCAGCAACCCAGGGGCCTCCTACGAGCAGTACTTC CASNPGASYEQYF
few TRBJ2-4 TRBV23-1 NA TGCGCCAGCAGTCCCCCTCACATTCAGTACTTC CASSPPHIQYF
few TRBJ2-5 TRBV7-9 TRBD2 TGTGCCAGCAGCTTTCCGACTAGCGGAGAAGAGACCCAGTACTTC CASSFPTSGEETQYF
few TRBJ2-3 TRBV15 TRBD1 TGTGCCACCAGCAGAGAGACAGGGGGCACAGATACGCAGTATTTT CATSRETGGTDTQYF
NA TRBJ2-3 TRBV7-9 NA TGTGCCAGCAGCCCGCGACGGCGGCAGGGGAGCACAGATACGCAGTATTTT CASSPRRRQGSTDTQYF
few TRBJ1-1 TRBV5-1 NA TGCGCCAGCAGCTCTTACCGGGCGGACACTGAAGCTTTCTTT CASSSYRADTEAFF
NA TRBJ2-3 TRBV27 TRBD1 TGTGCCAGCAGTCCAGGACAGGGCGTTAGCACAGATACGCAGTATTTT CASSPGQGVSTDTQYF
NA TRBJ2-3 TRBV2 NA TGTGCCAGCAGTGATTCGAAGAGCACAGATACGCAGTATTTT CASSDSKSTDTQYF
NA TRBJ2-3 TRBV5-6 NA TGTGCCAGCAGCTTAACCCAGGGCAGCACAGATACGCAGTATTTT CASSLTQGSTDTQYF
NA TRBJ2-5 TRBV7-2 NA TGTGCCAGCAGCTCCCCTGAGAGGGAGACCCAGTACTTC CASSSPERETQYF
NA TRBJ2-7 TRBV29-1 TRBD1 TGCAGCGCCCATGGGACAGGGGGTACCTACGAGCAGTACTTC CSAHGTGGTYEQYF
few TRBJ2-5 TRBV9 TRBD1 TGTGCCAGCAGCTCAGGGACAGGGTCGGGGGAGACCCAGTACTTC CASSSGTGSGETQYF
NA TRBJ2-1 TRBV29-1 NA TGCAGTTGCCGCGGGTCGCCTATTAACAATGAGCAGTTCTTC CSCRGSPINNEQFF
once TRBJ2-3 TRBV9 TRBD1 TGTGCCAGCAGCTCCAACAGGGGGGAAGATACGCAGTATTTT CASSSNRGEDTQYF
NA TRBJ2-5 TRBV5-6 TRBD2 TGTGCCAGCAGCTCCCAGGGACTAGCGGGACTGTACCAAGAGACCCAGTACTTC CASSSQGLAGLYQETQYF
NA TRBJ1-2 TRBV7-9 NA TGTGCCAGCAGCTCAAGGGGGGTATCGCTTAACTATGGCTACACCTTC CASSSRGVSLNYGYTF
NA TRBJ2-7 TRBV4-1 NA TGCGCCAGCAGCCAAGATCAGCAAGAACCCTACGAGCAGTACTTC CASSQDQQEPYEQYF
NA TRBJ1-1 TRBV7-2 TRBD1 TGTGCCAGCAGCCAAGAATGGGGCGCAGGGGGTATAAACACTGAAGCTTTCTTT CASSQEWGAGGINTEAFF
NA TRBJ1-6 TRBV9 NA TGTGCCAGCAGCGTAGTTGACAGGTATAATTCACCCCTCCACTTT CASSVVDRYNSPLHF
NA TRBJ2-7 TRBV5-1 NA TGCGCCAGCAGCTTGGGACCGGCCTACGAGCAGTACTTC CASSLGPAYEQYF
few TRBJ2-7 TRBV29-1 NA TGCAGCGTTGAGGAGAACTACGAGCAGTACTTC CSVEENYEQYF
NA TRBJ2-1 TRBV5-6 NA TGTGCCAGCACCCAGGGTAATGAGCAGTTCTTC CASTQGNEQFF
NA TRBJ1-2 TRBV4-1 TRBD1 TGCGCCAGCAGTCCCGACAGGGAGGGCTACACCTTC CASSPDREGYTF
NA TRBJ2-1 TRBV12-5 TRBD1 TGTGCTAGTGGTCCGCGAACGGGACAGGGGGCGCGCAATGAGCAGTTCTTC CASGPRTGQGARNEQFF
NA TRBJ2-2 TRBV6-1 TRBD1 TGTGCCAGCAGTGCCACAGGGGTGGCCGGGGAGCTGTTTTTT CASSATGVAGELFF
few TRBJ2-5 TRBV10-3 NA TGTGCCATCAGTGAGTCCTATGTTGGGTTAGGAGAGACCCAGTACTTC CAISESYVGLGETQYF
NA TRBJ2-7 TRBV27 TRBD1 TGTGCCAGCAGTTCTCCGGACAGGCCCTACGAGCAGTACTTC CASSSPDRPYEQYF
NA TRBJ2-4 TRBV7-9 NA TGTGCCAGCAGCTTAGAAGGGTACATTCAGTACTTC CASSLEGYIQYF
NA TRBJ2-7 TRBV2 NA TGTGCCAGCAGCGCGTACAGGCGGAACGAGCAGTACTTC CASSAYRRNEQYF
NA TRBJ2-7 TRBV28 TRBD1 TGTGCCAGCAGTTTTGGTGGTTACAGGGGGCGCGAAGGGTTCTACGAGCAGTACTTC CASSFGGYRGREGFYEQYF
NA TRBJ2-1 TRBV29-1 NA TGCAGCGTTGAATCCGGCCTGATCTACAATGAGCAGTTCTTC CSVESGLIYNEQFF
NA TRBJ2-7 TRBV9 NA TGTGCCAGCAGCGTCTATCGACTTACCTACGAGCAGTACTTC CASSVYRLTYEQYF
NA TRBJ2-7 TRBV29-1 TRBD1 TGCAGCATGAAGACAGGGGGCTCCGACGAGCAGTACTTC CSMKTGGSDEQYF
NA TRBJ1-1 TRBV4-1 NA TGCGCCAGCAGCTTTCCCTCCGGGCGCCGAAACTTAACTTTT CASSFPSGRRNLTF
few TRBJ2-7 TRBV27 TRBD2 TGTGCCAGCAGTTTATTGAGGACTAGCGGGGGGCCATCTCCCTACGAGCAGTACTTC CASSLLRTSGGPSPYEQYF
NA TRBJ2-7 TRBV27 NA TGTGCCAGCATACGGGGTTACGAGCAGTACTTC CASIRGYEQYF
NA TRBJ1-6 TRBV6-5 TRBD1 TGTGCCAGCAGTTACTCCGCAGGGGGCTATAATTCACCCCTCCACTTT CASSYSAGGYNSPLHF
NA TRBJ2-3 TRBV11-2 NA TGTGCCAGCAGCTTGGGGGCCGATACGCAGTATTTT CASSLGADTQYF
NA TRBJ2-7 TRBV5-6 TRBD1 TGTGCCAGCAGCCGGGACAGGAACTCCTACGAGCAGTACTTC CASSRDRNSYEQYF
NA TRBJ2-7 TRBV27 TRBD1 TGTGCCAGCAGTTTAGGGGGACAGGGCTACGAGCAGTACTTC CASSLGGQGYEQYF
NA TRBJ1-6 TRBV27 NA TGTGCCAGCAGTTCGGGACTGACCTATAATTCACCCCTCCACTTT CASSSGLTYNSPLHF
NA TRBJ2-7 TRBV11-2 NA TGTGCCAGCAGCCAGGGACCGACCTACGAGCAGTACTTC CASSQGPTYEQYF
NA TRBJ2-3 TRBV7-9 TRBD2 TGTGCCAGCAGCTCGTCCCCACTAGCGGGGGCCCTCACAGATACGCAGTATTTT CASSSSPLAGALTDTQYF
few TRBJ2-7 TRBV19 TRBD2 TGTGCCAGTAATCGCTCGGGGGGTGAGGCCTACGAGCAGTACTTC CASNRSGGEAYEQYF
NA TRBJ1-2 TRBV7-2 TRBD1 TGTGCCAGCAGCCTGTCTATTACGAGGGGGCGGGAGTATGGCTACACCTTC CASSLSITRGREYGYTF
few TRBJ1-2 TRBV7-2 NA TGTGCCAGCAGCCAGCCCGGGACGGGGTATGGCTACACCTTC CASSQPGTGYGYTF
NA TRBJ2-5 TRBV4-3 TRBD1 TGCGCCAGCAGCCAGGTCCTTACAGGGGGCGCCGAGACCCAGTACTTC CASSQVLTGGAETQYF
NA TRBJ1-3 TRBV29-1 TRBD1 TGCAGCGTTGCACCCCTGGGACAGGAAAGAAACACCATATATTTT CSVAPLGQERNTIYF
NA TRBJ1-2 TRBV13 TRBD1 TGTGCCAGCAGCTCACAGGGGTCTAACTATGGCTACACCTTC CASSSQGSNYGYTF
NA TRBJ1-1 TRBV13 NA TGTGCCAGCAGTTCCGGGTCCGGAGGGGTGAAAAACACTGAAGCTTTCTTT CASSSGSGGVKNTEAFF
NA TRBJ2-5 TRBV7-9 TRBD1 TGTGCCAGCAGCTCCCCCAGGGGGGAGACCCAGTACTTC CASSSPRGETQYF
NA TRBJ1-1 TRBV5-1 NA TGCGCCAGCTCCCGGCTGCAGAACACTGAAGCTTTCTTT CASSRLQNTEAFF
NA TRBJ1-1 TRBV29-1 TRBD1 TGCAGCGTTGCCACAGGGGACACTGAAGCTTTCTTT CSVATGDTEAFF
NA TRBJ2-5 TRBV9 TRBD2 TGTGCCAGCAGCCCGCCAGCGGGGGGGCCGATGAAGACCCAGTACTTC CASSPPAGGPMKTQYF